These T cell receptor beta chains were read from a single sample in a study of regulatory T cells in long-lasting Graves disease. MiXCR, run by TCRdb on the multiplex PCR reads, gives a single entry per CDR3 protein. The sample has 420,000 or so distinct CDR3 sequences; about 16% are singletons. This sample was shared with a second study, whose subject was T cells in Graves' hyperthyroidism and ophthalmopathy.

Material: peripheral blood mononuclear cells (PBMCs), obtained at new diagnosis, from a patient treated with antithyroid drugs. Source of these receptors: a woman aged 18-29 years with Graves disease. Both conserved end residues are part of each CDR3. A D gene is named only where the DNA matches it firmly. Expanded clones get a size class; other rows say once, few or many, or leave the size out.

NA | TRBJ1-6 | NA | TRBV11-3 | CASSSRAEEFAPLHF | TGTGCCAGCAGCTCCCGGGCCGAGGAATTCGCACCCCTCCACTTT
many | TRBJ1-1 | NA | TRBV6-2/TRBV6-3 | CASKNLLGGSNTEAFF | TGTGCCAGCAAAAATTTACTGGGGGGATCGAACACTGAAGCTTTCTTT
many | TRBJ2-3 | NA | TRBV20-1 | CSARTQGSDTQYF | TGCAGTGCTAGAACACAGGGATCAGATACGCAGTATTTT
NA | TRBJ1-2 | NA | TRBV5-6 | CASSQTGDGYTF | TGTGCCAGCAGTCAGACGGGGGATGGCTACACCTTC
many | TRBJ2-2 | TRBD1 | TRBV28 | CASSLLPGTGKNTGELFF | TGTGCCAGCAGTTTACTCCCCGGGACAGGAAAGAACACCGGGGAGCTGTTTTTT
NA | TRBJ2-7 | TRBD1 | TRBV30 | CAWSSDRDEQYF | TGTGCCTGGAGTTCGGACAGGGACGAGCAGTACTTC
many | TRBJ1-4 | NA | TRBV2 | CASSTIGFATNEKLFF | TGTGCCAGCAGCACAATAGGTTTCGCAACTAATGAAAAACTGTTTTTT
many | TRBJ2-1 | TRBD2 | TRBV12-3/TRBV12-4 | CASSFRLAGGPTYNEQFF | TGTGCCAGCAGTTTTCGACTAGCGGGAGGGCCCACCTACAATGAGCAGTTCTTC
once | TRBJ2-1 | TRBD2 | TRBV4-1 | CASSQGRESNNEQFF | TGCGCCAGCAGCCAAGGGCGGGAGAGCAACAATGAGCAGTTCTTC
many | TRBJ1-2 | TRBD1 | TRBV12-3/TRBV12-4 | CASSGHPDRVSGYTF | TGTGCCAGCAGTGGCCACCCGGACAGGGTCAGTGGCTACACCTTC
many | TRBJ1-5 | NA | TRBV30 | CAWTPGHHSNQPQHF | TGTGCCTGGACCCCGGGACACCATAGCAATCAGCCCCAGCATTTT
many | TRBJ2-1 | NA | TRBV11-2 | CASSLTGEQFF | TGTGCCAGCAGCTTAACTGGGGAGCAGTTCTTC
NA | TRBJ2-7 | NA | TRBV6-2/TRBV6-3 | CASSYDLDYEQYF | TGTGCCAGCAGTTACGACCTAGACTACGAGCAGTACTTC
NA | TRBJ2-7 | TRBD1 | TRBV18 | CASSRGQINSYEQYF | TGTGCCAGCTCACGGGGACAGATAAACTCCTACGAGCAGTACTTC
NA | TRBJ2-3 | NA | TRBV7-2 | CASSFVSGTDTQYF | TGTGCCAGCAGCTTCGTTTCGGGGACAGATACGCAGTATTTT
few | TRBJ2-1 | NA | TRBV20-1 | CSSSPPPYNEQFF | TGCAGTTCCAGCCCGCCCCCCTACAATGAGCAGTTCTTC
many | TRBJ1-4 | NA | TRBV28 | CASSLTTPGGEKLFF | TGTGCCAGCAGTTTAACGACACCGGGGGGTGAAAAACTGTTTTTT
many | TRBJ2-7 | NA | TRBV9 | CASPRAYEQYF | TGTGCCAGCCCCAGGGCCTACGAGCAGTACTTC
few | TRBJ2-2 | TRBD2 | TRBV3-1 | CASSQEWKRGTGELFF | TGTGCCAGCAGCCAAGAGTGGAAGCGGGGTACCGGGGAGCTGTTTTTT
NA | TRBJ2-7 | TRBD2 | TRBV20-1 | CSARAPLRGGYEQYF | TGCAGTGCCCGCGCCCCCCTCCGCGGGGGCTACGAGCAGTACTTC
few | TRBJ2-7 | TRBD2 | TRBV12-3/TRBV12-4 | CASSLASSGNSYEQYF | TGTGCCAGCAGTTTAGCGTCTAGCGGCAACTCCTACGAGCAGTACTTC
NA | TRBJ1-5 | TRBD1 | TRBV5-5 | CASSLEQGAGQPQHF | TGTGCCAGCAGCTTGGAACAGGGGGCGGGTCAGCCCCAGCATTTT
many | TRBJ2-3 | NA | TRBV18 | CASSPRRGNTDTQYF | TGTGCCAGCTCCCCCCGGAGGGGGAACACAGATACGCAGTATTTT
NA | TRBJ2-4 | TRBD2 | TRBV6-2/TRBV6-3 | CASSELGGRGNIQYF | TGTGCCAGCAGTGAACTCGGGGGGAGGGGAAACATTCAGTACTTC
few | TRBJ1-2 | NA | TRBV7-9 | CASSLVQGHGYTF | TGTGCCAGCAGCTTGGTACAGGGACATGGCTACACCTTC
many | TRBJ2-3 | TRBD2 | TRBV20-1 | CSAASGSSTDTQYF | TGCAGTGCGGCTAGCGGCTCTAGCACAGATACGCAGTATTTT
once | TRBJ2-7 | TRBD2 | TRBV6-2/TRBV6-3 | CASSYALAATYEQYF | TGTGCCAGCAGTTACGCACTAGCGGCGACCTACGAGCAGTACTTC
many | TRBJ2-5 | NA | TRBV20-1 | CSVRPVHQETQYF | TGCAGTGTCAGACCCGTCCACCAAGAGACCCAGTACTTC
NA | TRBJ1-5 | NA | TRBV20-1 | CSAILPTSGNWDTQHF | TGCAGTGCCATACTCCCGACTAGCGGGAATTGGGATACGCAGCATTTT
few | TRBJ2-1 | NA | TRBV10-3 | CAISESTWKNGYNEQFF | TGTGCCATCAGTGAGTCGACCTGGAAGAACGGCTACAATGAGCAGTTCTTC
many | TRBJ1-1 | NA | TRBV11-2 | CASRGGGTEAFF | TGTGCCAGCAGAGGAGGGGGCACTGAAGCTTTCTTT
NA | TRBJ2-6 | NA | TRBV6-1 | CASTLASSGANVLTF | TGTGCCAGCACCCTAGCGAGCTCTGGGGCCAACGTCCTGACTTTC
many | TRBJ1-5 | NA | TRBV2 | CASTEGAVQPQHF | TGTGCCAGCACCGAGGGAGCAGTCCAGCCCCAGCATTTT
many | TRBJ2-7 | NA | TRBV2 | CAQQGGGVYEQYF | TGTGCCCAGCAGGGCGGAGGGGTATACGAGCAGTACTTC
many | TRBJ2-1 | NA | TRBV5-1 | CASGTVGAYNEQFF | TGCGCCAGCGGCACTGTGGGGGCCTACAATGAGCAGTTCTTC
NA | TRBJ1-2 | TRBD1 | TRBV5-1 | CASSKGTDANYGYAF | TGCGCCAGCAGCAAAGGGACAGATGCTAACTATGGCTACGCCTTC
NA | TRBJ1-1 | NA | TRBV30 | CGWSRGSTEAFF | TGTGGCTGGAGTCGTGGGAGCACTGAAGCTTTCTTT
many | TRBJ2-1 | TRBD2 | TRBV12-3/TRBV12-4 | CASSFSTSVYNEQFF | TGTGCCAGCAGTTTTAGTACTAGCGTGTACAATGAGCAGTTCTTC
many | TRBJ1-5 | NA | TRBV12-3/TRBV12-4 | CASSSLQARDQPQHF | TGTGCCAGCAGTTCCCTACAGGCCCGAGATCAGCCCCAGCATTTT
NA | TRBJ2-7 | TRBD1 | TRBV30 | CAWSPGQDLRGYF | TGTGCCTGGAGCCCGGGACAGGACCTACGAGGGTACTTC
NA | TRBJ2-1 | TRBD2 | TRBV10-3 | CAISDPTTSGAYNEQFF | TGTGCCATCAGTGACCCTACGACTAGCGGGGCTTACAATGAGCAGTTCTTC
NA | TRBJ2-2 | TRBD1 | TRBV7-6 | CASSATGSNTGELFF | TGTGCCAGCAGCGCGACAGGGAGTAACACCGGGGAGCTGTTTTTT
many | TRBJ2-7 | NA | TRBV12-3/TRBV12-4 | CASSFGGSTYEQYF | TGTGCCAGCAGTTTCGGTGGGTCTACCTACGAGCAGTACTTC
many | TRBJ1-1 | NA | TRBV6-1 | CASSEIGGGSAEAFF | TGTGCCAGCAGTGAAATTGGTGGCGGAAGCGCCGAAGCTTTCTTT
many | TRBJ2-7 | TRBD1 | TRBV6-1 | CASRTLRDRLGEQYF | TGTGCCAGCAGGACACTCCGGGACAGGTTGGGCGAGCAGTACTTC
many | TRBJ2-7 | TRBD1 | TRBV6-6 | CASSYSTGGDYEQYF | TGTGCCAGCAGTTACTCGACAGGGGGGGACTACGAGCAGTACTTC
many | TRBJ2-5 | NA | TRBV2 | CASNLMAGRETQYF | TGTGCCAGCAATTTAATGGCGGGACGAGAGACCCAGTACTTC
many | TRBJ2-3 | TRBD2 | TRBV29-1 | CSVEDEWSGLAGEYTQYF | TGCAGCGTTGAAGATGAGTGGAGCGGACTAGCGGGAGAATATACGCAGTATTTT
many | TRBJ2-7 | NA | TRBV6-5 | CASSYHGKTHGSGEQYF | TGTGCCAGCAGTTACCATGGAAAGACTCATGGCTCTGGCGAGCAGTACTTC
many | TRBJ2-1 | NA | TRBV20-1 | CSASSGQRRIRNEQFF | TGCAGTGCTAGTTCAGGACAGCGTCGGATACGTAATGAGCAGTTCTTC